This T cell receptor beta chain emerged from a study of T cells in women clearing cervical HPV infection. Study information: Case blood was drawn a median approximately 150 days after lesion detection.

Worth noting for this clone: Its target is not known.

Overall study findings and caveats: Combining TCR richness with V gene abundances gave approximately 0.84 AUC. Associations may precede or follow infection; HPV-specific or memory T cells were not isolated.

The method was immunoSEQ multiplex PCR; TCRdb's version includes in-frame clones alone and lacks a portion of them. This sample's clone table lists more than 25,000 clones. Material for sequencing was blood buffy coat. This sequence originates from a woman aged 18 to 75 with a cervical HPV16 infection that either progressed to CIN3+ or cleared (not recorded which).

CDR3 region: CSASRGLAGGRDEQYF. The CDR3 bases that were read are TGCAGTGCTAGTCGCGGACTAGCGGGAGGGCGGGACGAG. The chain is built from TRBV20-1 and TRBJ2-7, with 15 positions matching TRBD2. The read ends 3 residues early relative to the CDR3; the germline J gene fills the gap. Germline V gene sequence: CDR1 DFQATT, CDR2 SNEGSKA (reference sequence). After removal of 3 bases from V and 5 bases from J, the junction contained 8 bases not matched to a gene. The CDR3 is made up of 16 amino acids.